A selection of T cell receptor beta chains follows, all from one sample in a study of blood T cell repertoires in COVID-19. Using immunoSEQ multiplex PCR, the repertoire was profiled, and TCRdb retains in-frame clones only, with some absent. The data hold over 95,000 clones, with about 85% observed a single time. The sequencing input was peripheral blood. The receptors were gathered from a man in his forties or fifties with acute or convalescent COVID-19. Both conserved end residues are trimmed from each CDR3. Size values are once, few and many counts, or a class for expanded clones, and some rows have none.

CDR3 protein,V gene,clone size,J gene
ASSYRTGGYTDTQY,TRBV6-5,-,TRBJ2-3
SVGTYEQY,TRBV29-1,-,TRBJ2-7
ASSQPTGVGGEKLF,TRBV4-1,-,TRBJ1-4
ASSTSGGSYEQY,TRBV7-9,-,TRBJ2-7
SVRGQGWDYT,TRBV29-1,-,TRBJ1-2
ASSLAGLAETWEQY,TRBV5-4,-,TRBJ2-7
AWSSPGTSGADTQY,TRBV30,once,TRBJ2-3
ASSLSGTSQETQY,TRBV3-1/TRBV3-2,-,TRBJ2-5
ASSQVGTEYDEQY,TRBV7-3,-,TRBJ2-7
ASSLSFYNEQF,TRBV6-2/TRBV6-3,-,TRBJ2-1
ASSQGGASNEKLF,TRBV4-3,once,TRBJ1-4
ASSLGDSQETQY,TRBV5-1,-,TRBJ2-5
ASSYSRYRHVETQY,TRBV6-2/TRBV6-3,-,TRBJ2-5
ASSFYQTYYEQY,TRBV13,-,TRBJ2-7
ASSVAGRGGQRYNEQF,TRBV9,-,TRBJ2-1
ASGAQLNSPLH,TRBV12-5,-,TRBJ1-6
ASSGDRAYNSPLH,TRBV19,-,TRBJ1-6
ASSDFRRGWEWAKNIQY,TRBV2,-,TRBJ2-4
AWSVSGGRTEAF,TRBV30,-,TRBJ1-1
ASSRIRLAGAPLSTDTQY,TRBV18,-,TRBJ2-3
ASSPASGTEAF,TRBV18,-,TRBJ1-1
ASSLGTGDPRGQPQH,TRBV7-9,-,TRBJ1-5